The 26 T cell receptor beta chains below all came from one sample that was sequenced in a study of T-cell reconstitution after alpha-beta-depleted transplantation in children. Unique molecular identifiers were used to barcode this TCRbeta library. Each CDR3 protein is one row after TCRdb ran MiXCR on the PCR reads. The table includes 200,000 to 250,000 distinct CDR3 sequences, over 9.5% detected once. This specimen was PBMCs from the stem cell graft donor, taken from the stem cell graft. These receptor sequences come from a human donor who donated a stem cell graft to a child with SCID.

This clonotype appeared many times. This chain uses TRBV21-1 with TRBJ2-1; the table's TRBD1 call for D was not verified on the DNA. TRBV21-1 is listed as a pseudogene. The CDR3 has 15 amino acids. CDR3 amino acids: CASSNSPDRRNEQFF. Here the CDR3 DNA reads TGTGCCAGCAGCAACTCCCCGGACAGGCGGAATGAGCAGTTCTTC.

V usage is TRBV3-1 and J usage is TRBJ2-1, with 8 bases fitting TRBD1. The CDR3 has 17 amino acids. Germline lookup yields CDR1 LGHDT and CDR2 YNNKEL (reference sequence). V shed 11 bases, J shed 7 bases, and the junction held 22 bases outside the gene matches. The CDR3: CAFSARTGYFYGNEQFF. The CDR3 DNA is TGTGCCTTCAGCGCCCGGACAGGGTATTTCTATGGGAATGAGCAGTTCTTC.

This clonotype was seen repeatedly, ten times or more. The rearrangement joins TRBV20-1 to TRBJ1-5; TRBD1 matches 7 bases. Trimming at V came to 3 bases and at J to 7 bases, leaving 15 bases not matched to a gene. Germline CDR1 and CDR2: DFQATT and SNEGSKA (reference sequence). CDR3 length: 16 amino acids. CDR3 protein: CSARGGVDRVWQPQHF. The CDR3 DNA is TGCAGTGCTAGGGGGGGGGTTGACAGGGTATGGCAGCCCCAGCATTTT.

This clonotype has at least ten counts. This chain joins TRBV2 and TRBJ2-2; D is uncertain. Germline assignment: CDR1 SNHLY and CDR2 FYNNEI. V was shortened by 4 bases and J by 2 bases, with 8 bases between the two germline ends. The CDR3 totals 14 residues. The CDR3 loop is CASSALVNTGELFF. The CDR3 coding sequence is TGTGCCAGCAGTGCTCTAGTCAACACCGGGGAGCTGTTTTTT.

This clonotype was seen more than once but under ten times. CDR3: CASSPAGRVETQYF. CDR3 DNA sequence: TGTGCCAGCTCACCAGCGGGCAGGGTGGAGACCCAGTACTTC. The chain recombines TRBV18 with TRBJ2-5, with D perhaps assigned TRBD1 or TRBD2 (5 bases each). V dropped 2 bases and J dropped 5 bases, with 12 bases sitting between them. The CDR3 loop spans 14 amino acids. The germline gives CDR1 KGHSH, CDR2 LQKENI.

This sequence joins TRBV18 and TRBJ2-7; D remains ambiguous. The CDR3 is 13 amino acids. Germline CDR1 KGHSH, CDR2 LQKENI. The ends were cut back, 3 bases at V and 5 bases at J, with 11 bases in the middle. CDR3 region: CASSPTRDHEQYF. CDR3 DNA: TGTGCCAGCTCACCTACCCGAGACCACGAGCAGTACTTC.

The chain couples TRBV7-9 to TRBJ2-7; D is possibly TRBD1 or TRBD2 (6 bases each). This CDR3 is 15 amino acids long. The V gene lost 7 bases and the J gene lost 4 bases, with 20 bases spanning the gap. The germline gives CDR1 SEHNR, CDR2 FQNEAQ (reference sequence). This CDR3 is CASTKGGQKFYEQYF. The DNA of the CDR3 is TGTGCCAGCACCAAGGGGGGCCAGAAGTTTTACGAGCAGTACTTC.

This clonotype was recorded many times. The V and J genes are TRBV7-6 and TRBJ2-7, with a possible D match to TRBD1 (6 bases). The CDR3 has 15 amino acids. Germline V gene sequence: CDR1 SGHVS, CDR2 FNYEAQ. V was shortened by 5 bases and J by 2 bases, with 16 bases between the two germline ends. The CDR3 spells CASSGPGHGTYEQYF. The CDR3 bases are TGTGCCAGCAGCGGTCCGGGACACGGGACCTACGAGCAGTACTTC.

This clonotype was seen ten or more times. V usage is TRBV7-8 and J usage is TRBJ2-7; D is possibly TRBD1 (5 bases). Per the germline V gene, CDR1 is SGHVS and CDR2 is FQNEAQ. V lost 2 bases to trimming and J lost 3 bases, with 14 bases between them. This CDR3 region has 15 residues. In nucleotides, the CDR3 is TGTGCCAGCAGCTTATTGGGGCAGGGCATCTACGAGCAGTACTTC. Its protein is CASSLLGQGIYEQYF.

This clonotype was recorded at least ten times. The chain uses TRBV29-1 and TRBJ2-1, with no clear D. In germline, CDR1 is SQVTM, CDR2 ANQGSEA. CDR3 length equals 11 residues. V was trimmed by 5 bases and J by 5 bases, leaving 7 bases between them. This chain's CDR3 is CSVFRDNEQFF. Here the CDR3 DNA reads TGCAGCGTTTTTCGCGACAATGAGCAGTTCTTC.

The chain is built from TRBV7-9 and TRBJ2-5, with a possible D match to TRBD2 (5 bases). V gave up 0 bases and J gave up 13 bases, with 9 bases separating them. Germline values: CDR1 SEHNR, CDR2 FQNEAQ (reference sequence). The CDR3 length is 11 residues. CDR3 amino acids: CASSLARDAYF. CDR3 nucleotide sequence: TGTGCCAGCAGCTTAGCCCGGGATGCGTACTTC. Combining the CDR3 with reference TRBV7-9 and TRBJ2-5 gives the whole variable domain DTGVSQNPRHKITKRGQNVTFRCDPISEHNRLYWYRQTLGQGPEFLTYFQNEAQLEKSRLLSDRFSAERPKGSFSTLEIQRTEQGDSAMYLCASSLARDAYFGPGTRLLVL.

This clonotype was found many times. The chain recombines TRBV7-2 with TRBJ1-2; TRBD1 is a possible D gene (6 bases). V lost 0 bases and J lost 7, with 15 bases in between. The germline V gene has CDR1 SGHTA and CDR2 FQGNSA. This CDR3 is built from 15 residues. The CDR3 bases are TGTGCCAGCAGCTTAGCGGTGGGGGCGTCGAGTGGCTACACCTTC. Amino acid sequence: CASSLAVGASSGYTF.

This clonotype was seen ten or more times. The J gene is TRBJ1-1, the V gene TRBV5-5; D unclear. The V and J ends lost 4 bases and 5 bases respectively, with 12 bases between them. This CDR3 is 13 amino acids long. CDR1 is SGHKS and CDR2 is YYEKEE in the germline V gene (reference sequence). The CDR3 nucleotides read TGTGCCAGCAGCGCCGCGGACCGGACTGAAGCTTTCTTT. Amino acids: CASSAADRTEAFF.

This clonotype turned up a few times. The CDR3, as DNA: TGCGCCAGCAGCTTGCTCGGGACAGGGGGTGATGGCTACACCTTC. This encodes CASSLLGTGGDGYTF. This chain uses TRBV5-1 with TRBJ1-2; 11 nucleotides align to TRBD1. The germline V gene encodes CDR1 SGHRS and CDR2 YFSETQ. V was pared by 1 base and J by 6 bases, with 5 bases of the junction left unmatched. This CDR3 is 15 amino acids long.

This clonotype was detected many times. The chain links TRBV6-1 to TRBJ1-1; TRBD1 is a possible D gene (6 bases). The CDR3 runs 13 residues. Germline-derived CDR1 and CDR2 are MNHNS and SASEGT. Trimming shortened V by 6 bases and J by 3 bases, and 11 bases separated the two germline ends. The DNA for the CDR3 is TGTGCCAGCAGGGCTACAGGGCACACTGAAGCTTTCTTT. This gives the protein CASRATGHTEAFF.

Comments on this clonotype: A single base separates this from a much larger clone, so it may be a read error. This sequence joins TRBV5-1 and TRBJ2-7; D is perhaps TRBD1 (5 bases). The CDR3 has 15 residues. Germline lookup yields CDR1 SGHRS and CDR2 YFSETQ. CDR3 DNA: TGCGCCAGCACCTTGGTTCTCCCAGGGCCCGGGGAGCAGTACTTC. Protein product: CASTLVLPGPGEQYF.

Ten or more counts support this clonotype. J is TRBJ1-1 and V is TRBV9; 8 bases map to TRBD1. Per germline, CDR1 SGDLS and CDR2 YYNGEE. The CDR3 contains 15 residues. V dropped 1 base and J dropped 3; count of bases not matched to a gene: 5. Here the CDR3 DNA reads TGTGCCAGCAGCGTACAGGGGGCTGGGGACACTGAAGCTTTCTTT. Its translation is CASSVQGAGDTEAFF.

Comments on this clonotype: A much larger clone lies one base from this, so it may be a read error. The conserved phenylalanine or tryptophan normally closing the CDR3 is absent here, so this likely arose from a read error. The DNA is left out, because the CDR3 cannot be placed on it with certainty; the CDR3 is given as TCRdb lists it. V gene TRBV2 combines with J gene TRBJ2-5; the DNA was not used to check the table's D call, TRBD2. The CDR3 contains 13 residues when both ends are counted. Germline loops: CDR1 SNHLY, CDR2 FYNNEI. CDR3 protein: CASRADMQTTGGP.

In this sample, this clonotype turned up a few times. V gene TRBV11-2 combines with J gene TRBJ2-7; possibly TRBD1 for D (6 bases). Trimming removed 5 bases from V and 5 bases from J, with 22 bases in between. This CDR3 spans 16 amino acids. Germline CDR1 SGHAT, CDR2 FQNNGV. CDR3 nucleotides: TGTGCCAGCAGCCGTGACTCGGCAGGGGCCAACAACGAGCAGTACTTC. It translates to CASSRDSAGANNEQYF.

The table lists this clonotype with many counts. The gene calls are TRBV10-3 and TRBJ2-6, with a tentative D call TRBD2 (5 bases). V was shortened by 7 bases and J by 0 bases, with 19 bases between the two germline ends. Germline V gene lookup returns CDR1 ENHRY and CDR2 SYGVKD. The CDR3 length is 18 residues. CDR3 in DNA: TGTGCCATCAATGGGATCGACGGGAAGGGCTCTGGGGCCAACGTCCTGACTTTC. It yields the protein CAINGIDGKGSGANVLTF.

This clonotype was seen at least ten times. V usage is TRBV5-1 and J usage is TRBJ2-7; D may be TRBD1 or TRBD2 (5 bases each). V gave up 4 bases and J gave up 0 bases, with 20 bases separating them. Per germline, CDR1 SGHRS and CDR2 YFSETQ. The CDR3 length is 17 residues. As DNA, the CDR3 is TGCGCCAGCAGCAGGTCCGGGACGGATAAAACCTCCTACGAGCAGTACTTC. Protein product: CASSRSGTDKTSYEQYF.

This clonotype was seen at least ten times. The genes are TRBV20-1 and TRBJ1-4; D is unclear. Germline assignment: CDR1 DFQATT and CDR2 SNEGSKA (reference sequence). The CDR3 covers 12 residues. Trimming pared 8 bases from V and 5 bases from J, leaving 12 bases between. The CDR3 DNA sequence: TGCAGTTTCCAGGTTCTCAATGAAAAACTGTTTTTT. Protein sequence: CSFQVLNEKLFF.

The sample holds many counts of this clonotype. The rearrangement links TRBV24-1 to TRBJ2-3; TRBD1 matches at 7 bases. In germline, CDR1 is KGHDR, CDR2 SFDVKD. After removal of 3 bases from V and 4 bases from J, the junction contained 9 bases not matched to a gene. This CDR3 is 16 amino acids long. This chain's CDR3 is CATSDVRQGSPDTQYF. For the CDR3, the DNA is TGTGCCACCAGTGATGTTAGACAGGGATCCCCAGATACGCAGTATTTT.

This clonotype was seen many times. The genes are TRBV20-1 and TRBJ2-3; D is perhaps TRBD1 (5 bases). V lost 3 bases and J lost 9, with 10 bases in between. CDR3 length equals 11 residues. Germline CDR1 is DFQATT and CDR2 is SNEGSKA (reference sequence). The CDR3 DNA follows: TGCAGTGCTAGTTCCCCAGGGACGCAGTATTTT. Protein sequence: CSASSPGTQYF.

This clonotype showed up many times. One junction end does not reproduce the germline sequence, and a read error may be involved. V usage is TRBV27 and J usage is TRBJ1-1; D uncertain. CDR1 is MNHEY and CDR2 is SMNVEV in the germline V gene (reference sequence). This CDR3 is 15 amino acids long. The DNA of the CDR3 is TGTGCCAGCAGTCTATCGACGGCGGGGAACACTGAAGCTTTCTTT. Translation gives CASSLSTAGNTEAFF.

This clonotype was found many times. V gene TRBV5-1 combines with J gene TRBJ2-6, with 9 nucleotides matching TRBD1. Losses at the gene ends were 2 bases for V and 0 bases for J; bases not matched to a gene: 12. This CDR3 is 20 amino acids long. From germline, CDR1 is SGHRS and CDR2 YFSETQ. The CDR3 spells CASSFHLQGADPSGANVLTF. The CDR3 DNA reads TGCGCCAGCAGCTTCCACCTACAGGGGGCGGATCCCTCTGGGGCCAACGTCCTGACTTTC.